The 20 T cell receptor beta chains listed next were all sequenced from one sample in a study of T cells in Graves' hyperthyroidism and ophthalmopathy. What was amplified from RNA transcripts were TCR beta CDR3 regions. The HTBI primer set drove a first-round RT-PCR of the TCR CDR3. TCRdb reprocessed the multiplex PCR reads with MiXCR, giving one entry per CDR3 protein. The repertoire includes 250,000 to 300,000 distinct CDR3 sequences, 10% to 15% of them detected once, and about 8% sits in the top ten. The source material was blood. These receptor sequences come from a woman between 25 and 40 years old with Graves' hyperthyroidism that later progressed to Graves' ophthalmopathy.

This clonotype was detected a few times. V usage is TRBV19 and J usage is TRBJ2-4, with 8 bases fitting TRBD2. CDR1 and CDR2 (germline): LNHDA, SQIVND (reference sequence). With 5 bases clipped from V and 0 bases from J, the junction kept 6 bases outside the gene matches. The CDR3 totals 16 residues. Written as DNA, the CDR3 is TGTGCCAGTAGTGGAACTAGCGGAGTAGCCAAAAACATTCAGTACTTC. It yields the protein CASSGTSGVAKNIQYF.

This clonotype was counted many times. This chain links TRBV27 with TRBJ2-1, with TRBD2 matching over 10 bases. The CDR3 spans 14 residues. Germline CDR1 reads MNHEY; CDR2 reads SMNVEV (reference sequence). Germline trimming cut 4 bases from V and 8 bases from J; bases unmatched to any gene: 5. The CDR3, as DNA: TGTGCCAGCAGTTCAGCGGGAGGGCCCTATGAGCAGTTCTTC. This encodes CASSSAGGPYEQFF.

This clonotype was counted many times. The chain employs TRBV28 and TRBJ2-1, with a weak D call TRBD2 (5 bases). CDR3 length: 17 residues. Germline CDR1 and CDR2: MDHEN and SYDVKM. The ends were cut back, 2 bases at V and 0 bases at J, with 14 bases in the middle. CDR3 nucleotide sequence: TGTGCCAGCAGTTTAGTTGAGGGCGTTAGCTCCTACAATGAGCAGTTCTTC. Residues: CASSLVEGVSSYNEQFF.

The chain uses TRBV4-3 and TRBJ2-1; TRBD1 aligns across 9 bases. The CDR3 extends over 15 amino acids. V dropped 4 bases and J dropped 6; count of bases not matched to a gene: 7. CDR1 is LGHNA, CDR2 YSLEER, per germline. The CDR3 coding sequence is TGCGCCAGCAGCCGGGCCGGGACAGGGTTCAATGAGCAGTTCTTC. This sequence encodes CASSRAGTGFNEQFF.

The chain has TRBV28 and TRBJ2-7; 9 bases agree with TRBD1. The CDR3 consists of 15 residues. Germline V CDR1 and CDR2: MDHEN, SYDVKM. The J segment lost 2 bases and the V segment lost 5 bases, leaving 7 bases of the junction unmatched. For the CDR3, the DNA is TGTGCCAGCAGTACCCCGGGACAGGGACCCTACGAGCAGTACTTC. It yields the protein CASSTPGQGPYEQYF.

V is TRBV4-2 and J is TRBJ2-7; TRBD2 is a possible D gene (6 bases). V was clipped by 4 bases and J by 7 bases, with 14 bases between them. Germline V gene sequence: CDR1 LGHNA, CDR2 YNFKEQ. The CDR3 loop spans 13 amino acids. The CDR3 nucleotides are TGTGCCAGCAGCCCGACTAGGGTGGGTGAGCAGTACTTC. It is translated as CASSPTRVGEQYF.

The rearrangement uses TRBV6-2 or TRBV6-3 and TRBJ2-7, with a possible D match to TRBD1 (6 bases). Germline V lookup: CDR1 MNHEY, CDR2 SVGEGT. V was clipped by 0 bases and J by 0 bases, with 9 bases between them. The CDR3 runs 15 residues. This chain's CDR3 is CASSYSRDTSYEQYF. The CDR3 DNA reads as TGTGCCAGCAGTTACTCGAGGGACACCTCCTACGAGCAGTACTTC.

This clonotype was seen ten or more times. The chain carries TRBV28 and TRBJ2-1, with 10 bases identical to TRBD2. The CDR3 runs 16 residues. Germline-derived CDR1 and CDR2 are MDHEN and SYDVKM. The junction had 8 bases not matched to a gene; V was cut back by 5 bases and J by 4 bases. The CDR3 here is CASSPTSGSYYNEQFF. CDR3 nucleotide sequence: TGTGCCAGCAGTCCGACTAGCGGGTCTTATTACAATGAGCAGTTCTTC.

This clonotype came up once. The chain has TRBV29-1 and TRBJ2-1; D gene unclear. V was clipped by 3 bases and J by 3 bases, with 6 bases between them. This CDR3 contains 12 residues. CDR1 and CDR2 from the germline V gene are SQVTM and ANQGSEA. Written as DNA, the CDR3 is TGCAGCGTTGAGCGCAGCTACAATGAGCAGTTCTTC. This translates into CSVERSYNEQFF.

This clonotype was detected many times. The chain couples TRBV7-2 to TRBJ2-3, with 7 bases that match TRBD2. The CDR3 runs to 17 residues. The trim removed 0 bases at V and 6 bases at J, leaving 12 bases unmatched. Looked up from germline, CDR1 is SGHTA and CDR2 is FQGNSA. The CDR3 here is CASSLARASGPTDTQYF. CDR3 nucleotides: TGTGCCAGCAGCTTAGCGCGAGCTAGCGGACCCACGGATACGCAGTATTTT.

This clonotype was seen a few times. The V call is TRBV7-9, the J call TRBJ1-1, with a weak D call TRBD1 (6 bases). This CDR3 region has 14 residues. With 10 bases removed from V and 2 bases from J, the gap between germline ends came to 17 bases. The V gene's germline CDR1 is SEHNR and CDR2 FQNEAQ (reference sequence). CDR3 loop: CATVAGEYNTEAFF. In DNA, the CDR3 is TGTGCCACCGTGGCAGGGGAATATAACACTGAAGCTTTCTTT. The full variable domain, its missing parts supplied by reference TRBV7-9 and TRBJ1-1, is DTGVSQNPRHKITKRGQNVTFRCDPISEHNRLYWYRQTLGQGPEFLTYFQNEAQLEKSRLLSDRFSAERPKGSFSTLEIQRTEQGDSAMYLCATVAGEYNTEAFFGQGTRLTVV.

This clonotype was counted at least ten times. V is TRBV6-1 and J is TRBJ2-7, with D tentatively TRBD1 (7 bases). The germline CDR1 and CDR2 sequences are MNHNS and SASEGT. The CDR3 has 15 amino acids. V shed 5 bases and J shed 1 base, with 15 bases lying between them. This CDR3 is CASSYGGGWSYEQYF. The CDR3 DNA follows: TGTGCCAGCAGTTACGGAGGGGGCTGGTCCTACGAGCAGTACTTC.

This clonotype was observed many times. This chain's CDR3 is CASSQRSGTNTGELFF. CDR3 nucleotide sequence: TGCGCCAGCAGCCAGCGGAGCGGGACGAACACCGGGGAGCTGTTTTTT. The chain couples TRBV4-3 to TRBJ2-2, with 7 bases matching TRBD2. The germline V gene has CDR1 LGHNA and CDR2 YSLEER. Losses at the gene ends were 3 bases for V and 0 bases for J; bases not matched to a gene: 4. The CDR3 is 16 residues long.

V is TRBV20-1 and J is TRBJ2-1; 13 nucleotides match TRBD2. The CDR3 is 16 residues long. Per the germline V gene, CDR1 is DFQATT and CDR2 is SNEGSKA (reference sequence). With 3 bases clipped from V and 5 bases from J, the junction kept 7 bases outside the gene matches. The CDR3, as DNA: TGCAGTGCTAGGGGTGGACTAGCGGGAGCAGACAATGAGCAGTTCTTC. This gives the protein CSARGGLAGADNEQFF.

This clonotype was observed many times. This sequence joins TRBV28 and TRBJ1-4, with 10 bases aligning to TRBD1. The V segment lost 6 bases and the J segment 8 bases; nucleotides outside the gene matches: 12. This CDR3 is 16 amino acids long. Germline-derived CDR1 and CDR2 are MDHEN and SYDVKM. The CDR3 DNA reads TGTGCCAGCAGGTCATCTCCTGGACAGGGGGGAGAAAAACTGTTTTTT. Translating it yields CASRSSPGQGGEKLFF.

This clonotype came up many times. The V call is TRBV6-2 or TRBV6-3, the J call TRBJ2-7; the D gene could be TRBD1 or TRBD2 (5 bases each). The ends were cut back, 4 bases at V and 0 bases at J, with 10 bases in the middle. The CDR3 has 14 amino acids. Germline V lookup: CDR1 MNHEY, CDR2 SVGEGT. The CDR3: CASSFGTFSYEQYF. The CDR3 DNA reads as TGTGCCAGCAGTTTTGGGACGTTCTCCTACGAGCAGTACTTC.

The gene calls are TRBV19 and TRBJ1-5; D may be TRBD1 (5 bases). Trimming stripped 7 bases from V and 5 bases from J, with 18 bases between. The CDR3 length is 15 residues. CDR1 is LNHDA and CDR2 is SQIVND in the germline V gene (reference sequence). Here the CDR3 DNA reads TGTGCCAGTACGAGAGAGTTGAGGGGCCATCAGCCCCAGCATTTT. Protein product: CASTRELRGHQPQHF.

This clonotype was counted only a few times. The DNA for the CDR3 is TGTGCCACCAGTGATTTTTCAGGGGGTGAGCAGTTCTTC. This gives the protein CATSDFSGGEQFF. The V gene is TRBV24-1, the J gene TRBJ2-1; 7 bases map to TRBD1. The trim removed 1 base at V and 9 bases at J, leaving 2 bases unmatched. Looked up from germline, CDR1 is KGHDR and CDR2 is SFDVKD. The length of the CDR3 is 13 residues.

The chain joins TRBV30 to TRBJ2-1; D is uncertain. The CDR3 loop spans 14 amino acids. Germline CDR1 is GTSNPN and CDR2 is SVGIG (reference sequence). V dropped 1 base and J dropped 4 bases, with 11 bases sitting between them. The CDR3 here is CAWSDLLGYNEQFF. In DNA form, the CDR3 reads TGTGCCTGGAGTGACTTACTGGGATACAATGAGCAGTTCTTC.

Many counts were recorded for this clonotype. This chain uses TRBV30 with TRBJ2-1; TRBD2 agrees at 7 bases. The CDR3 consists of 16 residues. The ends lost 0 bases at V and 2 bases at J; junction bases unmatched: 7. The germline gives CDR1 GTSNPN, CDR2 SVGIG (reference sequence). The chain's CDR3 is CAWSVQLATTYNEQFF. CDR3 sequence (DNA): TGTGCCTGGAGTGTACAACTAGCGACAACCTACAATGAGCAGTTCTTC.